Shown below are 16 T cell receptor beta chains from a single sample sequenced in a study of blood T cell repertoires in COVID-19. Using immunoSEQ multiplex PCR, the repertoire was profiled, and TCRdb retains in-frame clones only, with some absent. In the table there are 250,000 to 350,000 clones, roughly 88% of which are singletons. Sequences were obtained from peripheral blood. These receptors came from a woman under 40 with active or convalescent COVID-19.

The chain carries TRBV24-1 and TRBJ2-1; possible D gene TRBD1, 6 bases. This CDR3 is built from 14 residues. V shed 4 bases and J shed 8 bases, with 14 bases lying between them. Germline lookup yields CDR1 KGHDR and CDR2 SFDVKD. This CDR3 reads CATSEQGESYEQFF. DNA for the CDR3: TGTGCCACCAGTGAACAGGGTGAGAGTTATGAGCAGTTCTTC.

V is TRBV30 and J is TRBJ2-3, with 8 bases aligning to TRBD2. The length of the CDR3 is 15 residues. Per the germline V gene, CDR1 is GTSNPN and CDR2 is SVGIG (reference sequence). Trimming removed 3 bases from V and 3 bases from J; junction bases left unmatched: 8. The CDR3 reads CAWRFTGGETDTQYF. DNA of the CDR3: TGTGCCTGGAGATTTACCGGGGGGGAAACAGATACGCAGTATTTT.

The chain links TRBV3-1 (or the pseudogene TRBV3-2) to TRBJ2-2; the D gene is possibly TRBD1 (6 bases). The germline CDR1 and CDR2 sequences are LGHDT and YNNKEL (reference sequence). This CDR3 region has 15 residues. The V end was cut by 0 bases, the J end by 6 bases, with 11 bases between. CDR3 residues: CASSQDEEGAGELFF. The CDR3 bases are TGTGCCAGCAGCCAAGATGAAGAGGGGGCCGGGGAGCTGTTTTTT.

The CDR3 protein is CASSLEPGNTGELFF. The CDR3, as DNA: TGTGCCAGCAGCTTGGAACCGGGGAACACCGGGGAGCTGTTTTTT. The chain has TRBV5-5 and TRBJ2-2; D is undetermined. The germline CDR1 and CDR2 sequences are SGHKS and YYEKEE (reference sequence). There are 15 residues in the CDR3. Trimming stripped 0 bases from V and 1 base from J, with 7 bases between.

The chain combines TRBV5-1 with TRBJ2-1; TRBD2 is a possible D gene (5 bases). Trimming removed 2 bases from V and 10 bases from J, with 16 bases in between. The CDR3 extends over 14 amino acids. CDR1 is SGHRS and CDR2 is YFSETQ in the germline V gene. The CDR3 nucleotides read TGCGCCAGCAGCTTTTCCGCGACATCGGGGGAGCAGTTCTTC. This encodes CASSFSATSGEQFF. Supplemented by reference TRBV5-1 and TRBJ2-1, the full variable domain reads KAGVTQTPRYLIKTRGQQVTLSCSPISGHRSVSWYQQTPGQGLQFLFEYFSETQRNKGNFPGRFSGRQFSNSRSEMNVSTLELGDSALYLCASSFSATSGEQFFGPGTRLTVL.

As DNA, the CDR3 is TGTGCCAGCAGCTCCGGACAGGGGTATGGCTACACCTTC. Translating it yields CASSSGQGYGYTF. The rearrangement links TRBV11-2 to TRBJ1-2, with TRBD1 matching 9 bases. Losses at the gene ends were 4 bases for V and 5 bases for J; bases not matched to a gene: 2. The V gene's germline CDR1 is SGHAT and CDR2 FQNNGV. The CDR3 length is 13 residues.

The chain couples TRBV11-2 to TRBJ1-1, with D possibly being TRBD1 (6 bases). CDR1 SGHAT and CDR2 FQNNGV come from the germline V gene. V dropped 5 bases and J dropped 4 bases, with 26 bases sitting between them. The CDR3 consists of 18 residues. The CDR3 sequence is CASSPQRGLARRFTEAFF. The CDR3 DNA follows: TGTGCCAGCAGCCCACAGAGGGGGTTAGCGCGTAGGTTCACTGAAGCTTTCTTT.

In this sample, this clone turned up once. Additional DNA sequences in this sample encode the identical CDR3. The V gene is TRBV5-1, the J gene TRBJ2-5; D call uncertain. This CDR3 contains 13 residues. Looked up from germline, CDR1 is SGHRS and CDR2 is YFSETQ. Trimming took off 0 bases at V and 1 base at J, with 4 bases between the two ends. This CDR3 reads CASSLDSQETQYF. In DNA form, the CDR3 reads TGCGCCAGCAGCTTGGACAGCCAAGAGACCCAGTACTTC. Full variable domain (remainder filled in from reference TRBV5-1 and TRBJ2-5): KAGVTQTPRYLIKTRGQQVTLSCSPISGHRSVSWYQQTPGQGLQFLFEYFSETQRNKGNFPGRFSGRQFSNSRSEMNVSTLELGDSALYLCASSLDSQETQYFGPGTRLLVL.

This chain uses TRBV21-1 with TRBJ1-1; TRBD1 was called by the table and not checked on the DNA. TRBV21-1 is a listed pseudogene. The CDR3 consists of 17 residues. CDR3 amino acids: CASSPHLVRQGGTEAFF. The CDR3 nucleotides read TGTGCCAGCAGCCCCCATTTAGTCCGACAGGGTGGTACTGAAGCTTTCTTT.

The genes are TRBV7-2 and TRBJ1-6, with 7 bases lining up with TRBD1. Trimming cost V 1 base and J 10 bases; bases outside gene matches: 4. There are 14 residues in the CDR3. CDR1 and CDR2 from the germline V gene are SGHTA and FQGNSA. The CDR3 nucleotides are TGTGCCAGCAGCTTAGACAGGGGTGAATCACCCCTCCACTTT. Residues: CASSLDRGESPLHF.

The CDR3 bases are TGTGCCAGCTCACCAGACGGGAACATTCAGTACTTC. This encodes CASSPDGNIQYF. V usage is TRBV18 and J usage is TRBJ2-4; no clear D gene. The germline gives CDR1 KGHSH, CDR2 LQKENI. This CDR3 comprises 12 residues. V dropped 2 bases and J dropped 7 bases, with 6 bases sitting between them.

V is TRBV19 and J is TRBJ1-6; the D gene is possibly TRBD1 (5 bases). Germline-derived CDR1 and CDR2 are LNHDA and SQIVND (reference sequence). The CDR3 has 15 residues. V lost 7 bases and J 11 bases, leaving 21 bases between the germline ends. The CDR3: CASNVQGGVVAPLHF. The CDR3 region has the DNA TGTGCCAGTAATGTTCAGGGTGGAGTTGTAGCACCCCTCCACTTT.

This chain links TRBV6-5 with TRBJ2-7; a weak D match, TRBD1 (5 bases). In germline, CDR1 is MNHEY, CDR2 SVGAGI. The CDR3 has 14 residues. V dropped 0 bases and J dropped 2 bases, with 8 bases sitting between them. CDR3 DNA: TGTGCCAGCAGTTACTCGGCAGGGACCTACGAGCAGTACTTC. It encodes CASSYSAGTYEQYF.

This clone was observed a handful of times. The chain is built from TRBV18 and TRBJ2-7, with D maybe TRBD1 (6 bases). Germline CDR1 and CDR2: KGHSH and LQKENI. The CDR3 has 16 residues. Trimming took off 3 bases at V and 0 bases at J, with 15 bases between the two ends. CDR3 sequence reads: CASSPDQTGASYEQYF. The CDR3 DNA is TGTGCCAGCTCACCCGACCAGACAGGAGCCTCCTACGAGCAGTACTTC.

The chain has TRBV19 and TRBJ2-1; 11 bases map to TRBD2. Per the germline V gene, CDR1 is LNHDA and CDR2 is SQIVND (reference sequence). This CDR3 is 15 amino acids long. After removal of 3 bases from V and 6 bases from J, the junction contained 4 bases not matched to a gene. Here the CDR3 DNA reads TGTGCCAGTAGTATCATAGCGGGGGGGATCAATGAGCAGTTCTTC. Encoded protein: CASSIIAGGINEQFF.

This clone came up many times. CDR3 amino acids: CASSSRGRAPQHF. The DNA for the CDR3 is TGTGCCAGCAGCTCCAGGGGTCGGGCGCCCCAGCATTTT. This chain connects TRBV5-6 to TRBJ1-5; D is perhaps TRBD1 (6 bases). Germline-derived CDR1 and CDR2 are SGHDT and YYEEEE. This CDR3 has 13 residues. The V gene lost 3 bases and the J gene lost 9 bases, with 13 bases spanning the gap.